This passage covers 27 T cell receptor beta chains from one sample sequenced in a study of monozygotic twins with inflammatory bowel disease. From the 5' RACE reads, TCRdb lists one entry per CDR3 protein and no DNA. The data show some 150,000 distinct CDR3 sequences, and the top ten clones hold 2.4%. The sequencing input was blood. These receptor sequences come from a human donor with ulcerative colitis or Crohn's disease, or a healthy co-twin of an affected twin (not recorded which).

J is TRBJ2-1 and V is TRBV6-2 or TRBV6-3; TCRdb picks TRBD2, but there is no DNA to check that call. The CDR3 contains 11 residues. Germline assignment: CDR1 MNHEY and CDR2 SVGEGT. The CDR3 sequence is CASSNGPTRFF.

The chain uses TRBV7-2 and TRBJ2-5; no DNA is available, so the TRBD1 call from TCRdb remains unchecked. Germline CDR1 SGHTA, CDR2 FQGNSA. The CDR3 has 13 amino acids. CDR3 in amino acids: CASSLNAQKAQYF.

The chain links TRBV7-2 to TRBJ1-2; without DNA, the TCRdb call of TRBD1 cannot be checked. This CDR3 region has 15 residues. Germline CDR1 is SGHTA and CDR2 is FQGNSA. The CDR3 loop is CASTRGGGRNYGYTF.

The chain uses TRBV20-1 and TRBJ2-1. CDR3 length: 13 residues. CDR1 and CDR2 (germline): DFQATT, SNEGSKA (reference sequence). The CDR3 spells CSALGGRDNEQFF.

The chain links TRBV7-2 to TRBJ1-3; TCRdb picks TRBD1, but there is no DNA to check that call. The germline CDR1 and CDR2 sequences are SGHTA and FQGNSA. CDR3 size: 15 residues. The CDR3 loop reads CASSLSPGSGNTIYF. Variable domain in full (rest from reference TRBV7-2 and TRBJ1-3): GAGVSQSPSNKVTEKGKDVELRCDPISGHTALYWYRQSLGQGLEFLIYFQGNSAPDKSGLPSDRFSAERTGGSVSTLTIQRTQQEDSAVYLCASSLSPGSGNTIYFGEGSWLTVV.

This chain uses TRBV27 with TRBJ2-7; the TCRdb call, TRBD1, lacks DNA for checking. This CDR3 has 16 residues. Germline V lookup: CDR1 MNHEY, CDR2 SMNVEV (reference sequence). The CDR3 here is CASSLSRRGISYEQYF.

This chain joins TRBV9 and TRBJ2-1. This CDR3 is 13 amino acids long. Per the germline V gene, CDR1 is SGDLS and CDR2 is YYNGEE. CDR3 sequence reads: CASSVDRDNEQFF. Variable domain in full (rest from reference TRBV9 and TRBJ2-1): DSGVTQTPKHLITATGQRVTLRCSPRSGDLSVYWYQQSLDQGLQFLIQYYNGEERAKGNILERFSAQQFPDLHSELNLSSLELGDSALYFCASSVDRDNEQFFGPGTRLTVL.

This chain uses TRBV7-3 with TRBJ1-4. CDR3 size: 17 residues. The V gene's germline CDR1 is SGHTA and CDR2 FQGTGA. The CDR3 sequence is CASSLSPDLTRNEKLFF.

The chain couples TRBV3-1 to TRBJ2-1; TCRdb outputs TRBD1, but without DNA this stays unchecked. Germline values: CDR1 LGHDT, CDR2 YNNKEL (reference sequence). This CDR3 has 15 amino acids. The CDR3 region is CASSGGQSSYNEQFF.

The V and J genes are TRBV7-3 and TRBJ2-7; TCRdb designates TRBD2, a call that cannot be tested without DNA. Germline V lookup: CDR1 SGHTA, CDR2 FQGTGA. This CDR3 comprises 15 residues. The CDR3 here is CASTDSTRLAPEQYF.

This chain's CDR3 is CSARGGQRQETQYF. V usage is TRBV20-1 and J usage is TRBJ2-5; the TCRdb D gene call, TRBD1, has no DNA to confirm it. This CDR3 region has 14 residues. Germline CDR1 reads DFQATT; CDR2 reads SNEGSKA (reference sequence).

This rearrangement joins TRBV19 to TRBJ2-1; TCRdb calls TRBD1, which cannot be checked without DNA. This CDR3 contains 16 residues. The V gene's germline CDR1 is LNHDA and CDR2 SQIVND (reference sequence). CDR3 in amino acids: CASSIGGTSFYNEQFF.

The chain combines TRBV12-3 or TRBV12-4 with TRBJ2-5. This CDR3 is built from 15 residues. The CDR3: CASSNSGGFPETQYF.

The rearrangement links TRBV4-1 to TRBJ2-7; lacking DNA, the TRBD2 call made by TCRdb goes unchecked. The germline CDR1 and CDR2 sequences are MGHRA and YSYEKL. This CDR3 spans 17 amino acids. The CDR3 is CASSYGAMPESSYEQYF.

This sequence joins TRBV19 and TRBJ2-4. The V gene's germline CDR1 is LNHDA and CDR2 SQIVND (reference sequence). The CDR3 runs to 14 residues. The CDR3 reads CASSDRAGKNIQYF.

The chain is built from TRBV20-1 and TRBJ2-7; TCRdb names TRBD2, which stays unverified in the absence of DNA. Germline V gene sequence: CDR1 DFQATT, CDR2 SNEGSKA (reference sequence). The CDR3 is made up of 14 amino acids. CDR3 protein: CSARKLEAAYEQYF.

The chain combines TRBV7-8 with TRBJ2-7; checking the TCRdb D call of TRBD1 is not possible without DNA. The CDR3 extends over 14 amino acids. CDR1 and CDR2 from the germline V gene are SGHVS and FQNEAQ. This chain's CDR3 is CASFQGSSSYEQYF.

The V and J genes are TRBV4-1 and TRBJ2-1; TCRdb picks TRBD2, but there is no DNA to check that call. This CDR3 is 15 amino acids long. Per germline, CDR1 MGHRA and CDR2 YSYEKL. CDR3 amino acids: CASSQGNSGGNEQFF.

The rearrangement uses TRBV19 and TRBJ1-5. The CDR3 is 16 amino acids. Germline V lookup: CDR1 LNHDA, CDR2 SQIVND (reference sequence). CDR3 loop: CASSGIGQGLNQPQHF.

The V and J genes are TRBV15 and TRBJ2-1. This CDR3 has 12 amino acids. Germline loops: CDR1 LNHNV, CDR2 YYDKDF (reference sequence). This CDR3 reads CATSRVYNEQFF.

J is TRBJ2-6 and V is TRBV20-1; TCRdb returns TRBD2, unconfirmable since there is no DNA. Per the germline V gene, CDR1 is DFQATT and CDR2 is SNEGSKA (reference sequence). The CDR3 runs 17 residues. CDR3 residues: CSARVGLAAAGANVLTF.

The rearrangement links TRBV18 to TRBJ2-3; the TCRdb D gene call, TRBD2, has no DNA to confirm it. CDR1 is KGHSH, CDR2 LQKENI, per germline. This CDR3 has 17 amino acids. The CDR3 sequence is CASSPLVWSGSNDTQYF.

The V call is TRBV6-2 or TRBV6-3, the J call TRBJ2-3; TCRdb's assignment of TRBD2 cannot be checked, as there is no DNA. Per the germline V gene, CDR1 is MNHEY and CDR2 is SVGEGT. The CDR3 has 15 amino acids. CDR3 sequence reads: CASSYLRGGADTQYF.

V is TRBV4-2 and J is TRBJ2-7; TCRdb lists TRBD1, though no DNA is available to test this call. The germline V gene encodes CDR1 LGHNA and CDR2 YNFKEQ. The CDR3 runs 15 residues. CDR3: CASSQLGQRIYEQYF.

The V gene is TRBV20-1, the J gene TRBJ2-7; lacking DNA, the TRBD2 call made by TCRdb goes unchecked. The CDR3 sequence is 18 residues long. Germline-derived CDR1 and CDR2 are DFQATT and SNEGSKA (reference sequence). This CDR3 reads CSARDLQREGPLGWEQYF.

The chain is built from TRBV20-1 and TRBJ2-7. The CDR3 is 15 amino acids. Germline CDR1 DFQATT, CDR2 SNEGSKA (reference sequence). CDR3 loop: CSARLAFERVHEQYF.

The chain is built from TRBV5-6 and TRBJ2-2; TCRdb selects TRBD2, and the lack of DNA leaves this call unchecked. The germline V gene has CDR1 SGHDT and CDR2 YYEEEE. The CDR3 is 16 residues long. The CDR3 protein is CASSSLSGRNTGELFF.